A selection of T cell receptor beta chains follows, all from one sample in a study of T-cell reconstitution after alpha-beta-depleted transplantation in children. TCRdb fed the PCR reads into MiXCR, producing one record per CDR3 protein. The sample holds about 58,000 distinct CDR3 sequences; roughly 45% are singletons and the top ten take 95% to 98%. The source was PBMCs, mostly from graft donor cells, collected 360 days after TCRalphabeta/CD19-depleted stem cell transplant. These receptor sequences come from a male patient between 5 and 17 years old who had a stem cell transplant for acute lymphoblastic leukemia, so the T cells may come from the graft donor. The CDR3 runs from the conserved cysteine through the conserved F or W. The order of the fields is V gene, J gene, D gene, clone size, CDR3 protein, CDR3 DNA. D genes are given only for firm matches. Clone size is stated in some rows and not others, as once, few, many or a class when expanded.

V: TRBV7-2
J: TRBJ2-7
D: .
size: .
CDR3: CASSTLTYEQYF
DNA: TGTGCCAGCAGCACACTAACGTACGAGCAGTACTTC

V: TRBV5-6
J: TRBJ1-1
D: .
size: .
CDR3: CASSLTGFFGGNTEAFF
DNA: TGTGCCAGCAGCTTGACAGGGTTTTTTGGCGGGAACACTGAAGCTTTCTTT

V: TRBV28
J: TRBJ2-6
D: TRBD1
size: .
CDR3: CASTPGTGLGGANVLTF
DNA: TGTGCCAGCACTCCTGGGACAGGGTTGGGTGGGGCCAACGTCCTGACTTTC

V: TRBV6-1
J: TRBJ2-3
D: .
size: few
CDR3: CASSENLDTQYF
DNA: TGTGCCAGCAGTGAAAACCTAGATACGCAGTATTTT

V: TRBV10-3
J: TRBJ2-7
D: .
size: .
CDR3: CAILTPISYEQYF
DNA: TGTGCCATCCTGACACCAATCTCCTACGAGCAGTACTTC

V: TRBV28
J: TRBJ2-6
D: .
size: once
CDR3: CASSGSGARGPSGANVLTF
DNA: TGTGCCAGCAGTGGCTCAGGGGCAAGGGGCCCCTCTGGGGCCAACGTCCTGACTTTC

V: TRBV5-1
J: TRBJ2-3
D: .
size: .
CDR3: CASSAWGAGDTQYF
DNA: TGCGCCAGCAGCGCCTGGGGCGCGGGAGATACGCAGTATTTT

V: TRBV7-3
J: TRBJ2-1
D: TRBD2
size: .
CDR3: CASSSGGLAGYEQFF
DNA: TGTGCCAGCAGCTCAGGGGGACTAGCGGGATATGAGCAGTTCTTC

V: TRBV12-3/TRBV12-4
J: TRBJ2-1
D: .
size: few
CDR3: CASLTGSYNEQFF
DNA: TGTGCCAGCCTAACTGGGTCCTACAATGAGCAGTTCTTC

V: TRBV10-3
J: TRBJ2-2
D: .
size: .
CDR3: CAIGRGNTGELFF
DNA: TGTGCCATCGGGCGGGGGAACACCGGGGAGCTGTTTTTT

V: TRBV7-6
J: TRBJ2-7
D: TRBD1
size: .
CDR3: CASSLVLGQSYEQYF
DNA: TGTGCCAGCAGCTTAGTACTGGGACAGTCCTACGAGCAGTACTTC

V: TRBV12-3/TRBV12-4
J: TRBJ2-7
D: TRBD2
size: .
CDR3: CASSPGTSGSYEQYF
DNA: TGTGCCAGCAGTCCGGGGACTAGCGGTTCCTACGAGCAGTACTTC

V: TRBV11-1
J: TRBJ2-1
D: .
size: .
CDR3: CASSSGGPPSYNEQFF
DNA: TGTGCCAGCAGCTCCGGAGGGCCTCCATCCTACAATGAGCAGTTCTTC

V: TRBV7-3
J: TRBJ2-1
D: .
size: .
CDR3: CASSLVGRYNEQFF
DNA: TGTGCCAGCAGCTTAGTGGGACGCTACAATGAGCAGTTCTTC

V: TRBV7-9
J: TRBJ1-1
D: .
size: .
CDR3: CASSRNTNTEAFF
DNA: TGTGCCAGCAGCCGAAACACGAACACTGAAGCTTTCTTT

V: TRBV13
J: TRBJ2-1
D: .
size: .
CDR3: CASSQTEPYNEQFF
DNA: TGTGCCAGCAGCCAGACGGAACCCTACAATGAGCAGTTCTTC

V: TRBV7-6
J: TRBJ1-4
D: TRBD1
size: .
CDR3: CASSPDRGGEKLFF
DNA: TGTGCCAGCAGCCCGGACAGGGGAGGTGAAAAACTGTTTTTT

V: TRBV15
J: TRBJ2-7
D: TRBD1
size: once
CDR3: CATSPWDRVSYEQYF
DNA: TGTGCCACCAGCCCCTGGGACAGGGTATCCTACGAGCAGTACTTC

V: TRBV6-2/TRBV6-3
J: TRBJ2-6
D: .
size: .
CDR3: CASKTGANVLTF
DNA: TGTGCCAGCAAAACTGGGGCCAACGTCCTGACTTTC

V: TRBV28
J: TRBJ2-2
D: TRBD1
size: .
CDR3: CASSPLGTGPRGELFF
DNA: TGTGCCAGCAGTCCTTTGGGGACAGGCCCGCGCGGGGAGCTGTTTTTT

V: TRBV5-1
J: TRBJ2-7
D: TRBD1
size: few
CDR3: CASSQRQGNYEQYF
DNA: TGCGCCAGCAGCCAAAGACAGGGGAACTACGAGCAGTACTTC

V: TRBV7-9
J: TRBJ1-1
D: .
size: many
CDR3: CASSPRGTEAFF
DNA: TGTGCCAGCAGCCCTAGGGGCACTGAAGCTTTCTTT

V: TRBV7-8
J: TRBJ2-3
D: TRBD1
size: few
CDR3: CASSPPGTGTDTQYF
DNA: TGTGCCAGCAGCCCTCCCGGGACAGGGACAGATACGCAGTATTTT

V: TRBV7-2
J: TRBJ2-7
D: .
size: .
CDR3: CASSPRISSSYEQYF
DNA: TGTGCCAGCAGCCCGCGTATTAGCTCTTCGTACGAGCAGTACTTC

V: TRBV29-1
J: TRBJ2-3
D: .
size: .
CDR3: CSVGVLARVADTQYF
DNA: TGCAGCGTTGGTGTGCTAGCCAGGGTTGCAGATACGCAGTATTTT

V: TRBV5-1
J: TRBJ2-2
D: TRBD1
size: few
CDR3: CASSRGQGIPGELFF
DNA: TGCGCCAGCAGCCGAGGACAGGGGATTCCCGGGGAGCTGTTTTTT

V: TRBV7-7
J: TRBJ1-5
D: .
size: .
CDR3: CASSLGGWAESNQPQHF
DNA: TGTGCCAGCAGCTTGGGGGGGTGGGCCGAGAGCAATCAGCCCCAGCATTTT

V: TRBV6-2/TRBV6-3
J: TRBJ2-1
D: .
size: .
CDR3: CASSYPQGSSYNEQFF
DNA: TGTGCCAGCAGTTACCCCCAAGGTAGCTCCTACAATGAGCAGTTCTTC

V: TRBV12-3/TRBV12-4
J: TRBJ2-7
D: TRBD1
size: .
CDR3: CASSFRTGGYEQYF
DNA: TGTGCCAGCAGTTTCAGGACAGGGGGATACGAGCAGTACTTC

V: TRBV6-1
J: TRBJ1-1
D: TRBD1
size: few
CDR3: CASSEGTGGTEAFF
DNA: TGTGCCAGCAGTGAGGGGACAGGGGGCACTGAAGCTTTCTTT

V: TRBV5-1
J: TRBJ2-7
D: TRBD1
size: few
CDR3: CASSLPQGRSEQYF
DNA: TGCGCCAGCAGCTTGCCACAGGGGAGATCCGAGCAGTACTTC

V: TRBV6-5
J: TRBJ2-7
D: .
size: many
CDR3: CASSYLMSSYEQYF
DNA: TGTGCCAGCAGTTACCTCATGAGTTCGTACGAGCAGTACTTC

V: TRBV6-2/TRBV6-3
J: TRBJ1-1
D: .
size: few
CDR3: CASSSQGVVAEAFF
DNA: TGTGCCAGCAGTTCGCAGGGAGTTGTCGCTGAAGCTTTCTTT

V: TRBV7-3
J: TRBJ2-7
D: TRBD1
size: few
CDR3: CASSLGTGGNEQYF
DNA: TGTGCCAGCAGCCTTGGGACAGGGGGCAACGAGCAGTACTTC

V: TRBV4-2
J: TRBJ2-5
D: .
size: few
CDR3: CASSQEGSTLETQYF
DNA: TGTGCCAGCAGCCAAGAAGGTAGCACGTTGGAGACCCAGTACTTC

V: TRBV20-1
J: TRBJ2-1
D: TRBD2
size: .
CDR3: CSARAVRPGLGTYNEQFF
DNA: TGCAGTGCTAGAGCGGTTAGGCCGGGACTAGGAACCTACAATGAGCAGTTCTTC

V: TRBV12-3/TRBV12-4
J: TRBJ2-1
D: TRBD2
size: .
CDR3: CASSFRWASGNEQFF
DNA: TGTGCCAGCAGTTTTCGGTGGGCTAGCGGCAATGAGCAGTTCTTC